One sample yielded the 10 T cell receptor beta chains listed below, sequenced in a study of blood T cell repertoires in COVID-19. Data came from immunoSEQ multiplex PCR; TCRdb stores just in-frame clones and leaves some out. In the table there are roughly 120,000 clones, roughly nine tenths of which are singletons. Sequencing input: peripheral blood. All receptors come from a man aged 50 to 60 with active COVID-19.

The genes are TRBV5-1 and TRBJ1-1; TRBD1 is a possible D gene (6 bases). V lost 0 bases, J lost 1 base, and 13 bases lay in between. The germline V gene has CDR1 SGHRS and CDR2 YFSETQ. This CDR3 has 16 residues. The DNA of the CDR3 is TGCGCCAGCAGCTTGGACGCGAGGGGACAGAACACTGAAGCTTTCTTT. As protein: CASSLDARGQNTEAFF.

The chain couples TRBV5-4 to TRBJ1-1; no definite D call. The CDR3 sequence is 14 residues long. V dropped 0 bases and J dropped 6 bases, with 12 bases sitting between them. The germline V gene has CDR1 SGHNT and CDR2 YYREEE (reference sequence). CDR3 nucleotides: TGTGCCAGCAGCTTGGTCTATAATCCCTCTGAAGCTTTCTTT. It encodes CASSLVYNPSEAFF.

The V gene is TRBV7-2, the J gene TRBJ2-5; D is undetermined. Germline values: CDR1 SGHTA, CDR2 FQGNSA. The CDR3 covers 14 residues. V lost 4 bases, J lost 7 bases, and 16 bases lay in between. The CDR3 sequence is CASSYQGVIATQYF. The DNA of the CDR3 is TGTGCCAGCAGCTATCAAGGAGTCATCGCGACCCAGTACTTC.

The chain recombines TRBV5-4 with TRBJ1-3; 8 positions agree with TRBD1. This CDR3 comprises 15 residues. Germline CDR1 reads SGHNT; CDR2 reads YYREEE (reference sequence). After removal of 0 bases from V and 3 bases from J, the junction contained 2 bases not matched to a gene. CDR3 in DNA: TGTGCCAGCAGCTTGGGGACAGGGCTTGGAAACACCATATATTTT. Translation gives CASSLGTGLGNTIYF. Combining the CDR3 with reference TRBV5-4 and TRBJ1-3 gives the whole variable domain ETGVTQSPTHLIKTRGQQVTLRCSSQSGHNTVSWYQQALGQGPQFIFQYYREEENGRGNFPPRFSGLQFPNYSSELNVNALELDDSALYLCASSLGTGLGNTIYFGEGSWLTVV.

The chain has TRBV7-2 and TRBJ1-4; 9 bases fit TRBD1. The CDR3 length is 13 residues. The V segment lost 5 bases and the J segment 7 bases; nucleotides outside the gene matches: 2. Germline V gives CDR1 SGHTA, CDR2 FQGNSA. CDR3 in amino acids: CASSKGQGEKLFF. CDR3 DNA sequence: TGTGCCAGCAGCAAGGGACAGGGTGAAAAACTGTTTTTT.

The rearrangement uses TRBV9 and TRBJ1-1; the D gene is possibly TRBD1 (6 bases). V gave up 4 bases and J gave up 4 bases, with 14 bases separating them. Per germline, CDR1 SGDLS and CDR2 YYNGEE. There are 14 residues in the CDR3. Here the CDR3 reads CASSFAAGATEAFF. CDR3 DNA sequence: TGTGCCAGCAGCTTTGCGGCAGGGGCCACTGAAGCTTTCTTT.

The chain joins TRBV10-3 to TRBJ2-7, with 10 bases aligning to TRBD1. Germline-derived CDR1 and CDR2 are ENHRY and SYGVKD. With V trimmed by 0 bases and J by 3 bases, 2 bases remained unmatched. The CDR3 runs 15 residues. The CDR3 here is CAISESRTGGYEQYF. DNA of the CDR3: TGTGCCATCAGTGAGTCTAGGACAGGGGGCTACGAGCAGTACTTC.

The CDR3 here is CSVRSPPQGNEQFF. The DNA of the CDR3 is TGCAGCGTTCGGTCCCCACCGCAGGGTAACGAGCAGTTCTTC. The chain uses TRBV29-1 and TRBJ2-1; D is perhaps TRBD1 (5 bases). This CDR3 comprises 14 residues. In germline, CDR1 is SQVTM, CDR2 ANQGSEA. Trimming removed 5 bases at V and 10 bases at J, with 21 bases between.

This rearrangement joins TRBV9 to TRBJ1-2; D not resolved. V was cut by 5 bases and J by 8 bases, with 16 bases left in between. The CDR3 has 13 residues. The germline V gene has CDR1 SGDLS and CDR2 YYNGEE. Here the CDR3 reads CASRMGGEGGYTF. As DNA, the CDR3 is TGTGCCAGCAGAATGGGCGGGGAGGGCGGCTACACCTTC.

The chain combines TRBV18 with TRBJ1-2; D is ambiguous. Germline CDR1 KGHSH, CDR2 LQKENI. The CDR3 runs to 13 residues. The V end lost 0 bases, the J end lost 4 bases, and 6 bases lay between the germline ends. The CDR3 DNA reads as TGTGCCAGCTCACCACCGCGGTCCTATGGCTACACCTTC. Protein sequence: CASSPPRSYGYTF.